These 7 T cell receptor beta chains were sequenced from one sample in a study of T cell repertoires in aging, cancer and after chemotherapy. A mixed TRB-A/B primer pool amplified rearranged TRB by multiplex touch-down PCR. TCRdb analysed the multiplex PCR reads with MiXCR anew, one entry per CDR3 protein. There are 3,000 or so distinct CDR3 sequences in the sample; roughly a third occur only once, and 60% to 80% lies in the top ten. Amplification of TCR beta used genomic DNA extracted from peripheral blood. Material: blood. These receptors were obtained from a human donor with a solid tumor.

A few counts support this clonotype. DNA for the CDR3: TGTGCCAGCTCGCCGGGCACAGGGGGCTTGAACACTGAAGCTTTCTTT. As protein: CASSPGTGGLNTEAFF. The V and J genes are TRBV18 and TRBJ1-1, with 9 bases matching TRBD1. Germline loops: CDR1 KGHSH, CDR2 LQKENI. This CDR3 has 16 residues. Germline trimming cut 6 bases from V and 0 bases from J; bases unmatched to any gene: 8.

The chain couples TRBV6-5 to TRBJ2-7; D uncertain. Germline CDR1 MNHEY, CDR2 SVGAGI. Trimming cost V 3 bases and J 3 bases, with 9 bases left between them. The CDR3 has 13 amino acids. The DNA for the CDR3 is TGTGCCAGCAGTTATGAGAAGGGCTACGAGCAGTACTTC. Translated, it gives CASSYEKGYEQYF.

This clonotype turned up a few times. The chain is built from TRBV5-1 and TRBJ2-2; tentatively, D is TRBD1 (5 bases). The V and J ends lost 0 bases and 4 bases respectively, with 7 bases between them. Germline CDR1 SGHRS, CDR2 YFSETQ. CDR3 size: 14 residues. CDR3 loop: CASSLAQGTGELFF. DNA for the CDR3: TGCGCCAGCAGCTTGGCCCAGGGCACCGGGGAGCTGTTTTTT.

This clonotype was observed a handful of times. V is TRBV10-3 and J is TRBJ1-2, with D tentatively TRBD1 (5 bases). Trimming stripped 1 base from V and 4 bases from J, with 7 bases between. In germline, CDR1 is ENHRY, CDR2 SYGVKD. This CDR3 contains 13 residues. CDR3 in amino acids: CAISELTAYGYTF. The CDR3, as DNA: TGTGCCATCAGTGAGTTGACAGCCTATGGCTACACCTTC.

The rearrangement uses TRBV12-3 or TRBV12-4 and TRBJ2-1; TRBD2 matches 10 bases. The CDR3 loop spans 15 amino acids. V shed 6 bases and J 6 bases; nucleotides not matched to a gene: 8. The CDR3 DNA follows: TGTGCCAGCAGAAGCGGGGGGGGGGTAGTCAATGAGCAGTTCTTC. This translates into CASRSGGGVVNEQFF.

V is TRBV7-6 and J is TRBJ2-3; 14 bases line up with TRBD2. The CDR3 runs to 17 residues. The V gene's germline CDR1 is SGHVS and CDR2 FNYEAQ. Trimming at V came to 1 base and at J to 1 base, leaving 1 base not matched to a gene. The CDR3 DNA reads TGTGCCAGCAGCTTAGGGGGACTAGCGGGGGGCACAGATACGCAGTATTTT. It encodes CASSLGGLAGGTDTQYF.

The rearrangement links TRBV5-1 to TRBJ2-2; no firm D call. Germline V gene lookup returns CDR1 SGHRS and CDR2 YFSETQ. CDR3 length: 13 residues. Trimming removed 0 bases from V and 7 bases from J, with 7 bases in between. The CDR3: CASSLALGGELFF. The CDR3 nucleotides read TGCGCCAGCAGCTTGGCGTTGGGCGGGGAGCTGTTTTTT.